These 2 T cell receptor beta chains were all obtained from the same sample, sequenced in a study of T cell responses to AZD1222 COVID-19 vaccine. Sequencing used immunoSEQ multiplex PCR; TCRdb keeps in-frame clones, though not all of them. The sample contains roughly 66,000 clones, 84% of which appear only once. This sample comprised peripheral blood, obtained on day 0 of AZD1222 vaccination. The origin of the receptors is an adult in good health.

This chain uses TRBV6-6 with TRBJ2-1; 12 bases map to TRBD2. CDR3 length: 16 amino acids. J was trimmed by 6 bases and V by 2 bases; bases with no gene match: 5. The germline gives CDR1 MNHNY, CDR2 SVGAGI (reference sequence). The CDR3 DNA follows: TGTGCCAGCAGTTACACTAGCGGGGGGATCGGCAATGAGCAGTTCTTC. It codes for CASSYTSGGIGNEQFF.

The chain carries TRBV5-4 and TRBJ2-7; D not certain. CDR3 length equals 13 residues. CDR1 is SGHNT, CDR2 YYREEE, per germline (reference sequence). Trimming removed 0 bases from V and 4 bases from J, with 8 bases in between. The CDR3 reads CASSLGTGYEQYF. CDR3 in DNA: TGTGCCAGCAGCTTGGGTACGGGTTACGAGCAGTACTTC.